Presented here are 11 T cell receptor beta chains from one specimen sequenced in a study of T cell responses to AZD1222 COVID-19 vaccine. TCRdb's copy holds only in-frame clones and misses some; the assay was immunoSEQ multiplex PCR. This table has approximately 130,000 clones, 85% to 95% appearing once. The material was peripheral blood, obtained on day 0 of AZD1222 vaccination. The receptor set was obtained from an adult in good health.

This sequence joins TRBV7-9 and TRBJ1-2; D possibly corresponds to TRBD1 (5 bases). The germline gives CDR1 SEHNR, CDR2 FQNEAQ (reference sequence). V lost 5 bases and J 2 bases, leaving 9 bases between the germline ends. The CDR3 totals 13 residues. CDR3 protein: CASSTTENYGYTF. Here the CDR3 DNA reads TGTGCCAGCAGCACGACAGAGAACTATGGCTACACCTTC.

The J gene is TRBJ1-2, the V gene TRBV6-5; 8 positions agree with TRBD1. Germline V CDR1 and CDR2: MNHEY, SVGAGI. J lost 6 bases, V lost 6 bases, and 12 bases had no gene match. This CDR3 is 15 amino acids long. This CDR3 reads CASRRGQVRTNGYTF. In nucleotides, the CDR3 is TGTGCCAGCAGGAGGGGACAGGTCAGAACCAATGGCTACACCTTC.

The rearrangement links TRBV15 to TRBJ1-3; a weak D match, TRBD1 (6 bases). CDR1 and CDR2 (germline): LNHNV, YYDKDF (reference sequence). CDR3 length equals 21 residues. V gave up 2 bases and J gave up 0 bases, with 26 bases separating them. CDR3: CATSRKGLQGGGTISGNTIYF. As DNA, the CDR3 is TGTGCCACCAGCAGAAAAGGTTTACAGGGCGGCGGGACGATCTCTGGAAACACCATATATTTT. Full variable domain (remainder filled in from reference TRBV15 and TRBJ1-3): DAMVIQNPRYQVTQFGKPVTLSCSQTLNHNVMYWYQQKSSQAPKLLFHYYDKDFNNEADTPDNFQSRRPNTSFCFLDIRSPGLGDTAMYLCATSRKGLQGGGTISGNTIYFGEGSWLTVV.

J is TRBJ2-1 and V is TRBV7-9; D is perhaps TRBD2 (6 bases). The CDR3 consists of 16 residues. CDR1 is SEHNR and CDR2 is FQNEAQ in the germline V gene (reference sequence). Between the trimmed V and J ends, which lost 6 bases and 0 bases, there was a span of 15 bases. CDR3 in amino acids: CASRPPGGSSYNEQFF. The CDR3 nucleotides read TGTGCCAGCAGACCCCCTGGAGGGAGCTCCTACAATGAGCAGTTCTTC.

The sample holds a few counts of this clone. The genes are TRBV5-4 and TRBJ2-3, with 8 bases matching TRBD2. With V trimmed by 2 bases and J by 2 bases, 1 base remained unmatched. Germline V gene data show CDR1 as SGHNT and CDR2 as YYREEE (reference sequence). This CDR3 has 14 amino acids. This CDR3 is CASSFSGATDTQYF. In DNA form, the CDR3 reads TGTGCCAGCAGCTTTAGCGGGGCCACAGATACGCAGTATTTT.

The V and J genes are TRBV18 and TRBJ2-3; 7 positions agree with TRBD2. There are 15 residues in the CDR3. The trim removed 0 bases at V and 2 bases at J, leaving 2 bases unmatched. Germline loops: CDR1 KGHSH, CDR2 LQKENI. In DNA form, the CDR3 reads TGTGCCAGCTCACCACCACTAGCGAACACAGATACGCAGTATTTT. Amino acids: CASSPPLANTDTQYF.

V usage is TRBV18 and J usage is TRBJ1-1; D gene unclear. Germline CDR1 KGHSH, CDR2 LQKENI. Between the trimmed V and J ends, which lost 5 bases and 0 bases, there was a span of 13 bases. The CDR3 has 15 amino acids. DNA of the CDR3: TGTGCCAGCTCAAAGCTGAGTCATTTGAACACTGAAGCTTTCTTT. Protein sequence: CASSKLSHLNTEAFF.

The chain carries TRBV29-1 and TRBJ2-5; 7 bases are shared with TRBD1. V gave up 3 bases and J gave up 4 bases; unmatched junction bases: 8. Germline assignment: CDR1 SQVTM and CDR2 ANQGSEA. The CDR3 covers 14 residues. CDR3 region: CSVDNRGRGETQYF. As DNA, the CDR3 is TGCAGCGTTGATAACAGGGGAAGAGGAGAGACCCAGTACTTC.

The chain combines TRBV21-1 with TRBJ1-2; the table calls TRBD1, which could not be checked here. TRBV21-1 is recorded as a pseudogene. The CDR3 totals 14 residues. The CDR3 DNA is TGTGCCAGCAGCACAGGTCGAGCCCTTCATGGCTACACCTTC. It is translated as CASSTGRALHGYTF.

The chain joins TRBV15 to TRBJ2-1; 8 bases fit TRBD1. V shed 3 bases and J 5 bases; nucleotides not matched to a gene: 9. The CDR3 length is 16 residues. Per the germline V gene, CDR1 is LNHNV and CDR2 is YYDKDF (reference sequence). CDR3 region: CATSSDDRGWNNEQFF. The CDR3 bases are TGTGCCACCAGCAGTGACGACAGGGGTTGGAACAATGAGCAGTTCTTC. Based on the CDR3 plus reference TRBV15 and TRBJ2-1, the full variable domain is DAMVIQNPRYQVTQFGKPVTLSCSQTLNHNVMYWYQQKSSQAPKLLFHYYDKDFNNEADTPDNFQSRRPNTSFCFLDIRSPGLGDTAMYLCATSSDDRGWNNEQFFGPGTRLTVL.

The rearrangement links TRBV5-5 to TRBJ2-7, with D perhaps TRBD1 (6 bases). V was trimmed by 4 bases and J by 3 bases, leaving 11 bases between them. This CDR3 has 13 residues. The germline gives CDR1 SGHKS, CDR2 YYEKEE (reference sequence). CDR3 bases: TGTGCCAGCAGCGCCACAGGGAGCTACGAGCAGTACTTC. This codes for CASSATGSYEQYF.